The next 14 T cell receptor beta chains were all read from a single sample in a study of T cells in Graves' hyperthyroidism and ophthalmopathy. Using RNA transcripts as the source, TCR beta CDR3 regions were amplified. HTBI primers were the set used in a first-round RT-PCR of the TCR CDR3. MiXCR, applied by TCRdb to the multiplex PCR reads, yields one record per CDR3 protein. The sample records around 440,000 distinct CDR3 sequences, 15% to 19% being singletons. The sequenced sample consisted of blood. These receptors originate from a woman aged 18 to 35 with Graves' hyperthyroidism.

This clonotype was found many times. J is TRBJ2-1 and V is TRBV10-3; a weak D match, TRBD2 (5 bases). Germline assignment: CDR1 ENHRY and CDR2 SYGVKD. This CDR3 contains 14 residues. With 5 bases removed from V and 7 bases from J, the gap between germline ends came to 15 bases. The DNA for the CDR3 is TGTGCCATCAGTACTCATACCCCGGGGAATGAGCAGTTCTTC. It codes for CAISTHTPGNEQFF.

At least ten counts were recorded for this clonotype. V gene TRBV28 combines with J gene TRBJ2-3, with D possibly TRBD2 on 5 matching bases. CDR1 is MDHEN, CDR2 SYDVKM, per germline. This CDR3 comprises 17 residues. Trimming removed 5 bases at V and 2 bases at J, with 20 bases between. The CDR3 DNA follows: TGTGCCAGCAGTCTTTGGAGCCCGGGAACAGCCACAGATACGCAGTATTTT. It is translated as CASSLWSPGTATDTQYF.

The table lists this clonotype with many counts. In DNA, the CDR3 is TGTGCCAGCAGCGGTCTGCTGGGGAGAAACTATGGCTACACCTTC. It yields the protein CASSGLLGRNYGYTF. This chain links TRBV25-1 with TRBJ1-2; no clear D. This CDR3 comprises 15 residues. V was pared by 6 bases and J by 2 bases, with 16 bases between. CDR1 and CDR2 (germline): MGHDK, SYGVNS.

This clonotype was seen ten or more times. V and J are TRBV14 and TRBJ2-5; TRBD2 is a possible D gene (6 bases). Germline CDR1 and CDR2: SGHDN and FVKESK. V shed 4 bases and J shed 5 bases, with 17 bases lying between them. The CDR3 has 15 residues. CDR3 protein: CASSPLGTLRETQYF. The CDR3 DNA follows: TGTGCCAGCAGCCCCTTGGGGACTCTCAGGGAGACCCAGTACTTC. Full variable domain (outside the CDR3, taken from reference TRBV14 and TRBJ2-5): EAGVTQFPSHSVIEKGQTVTLRCDPISGHDNLYWYRRVMGKEIKFLLHFVKESKQDESGMPNNRFLAERTGGTYSTLKVQPAELEDSGVYFCASSPLGTLRETQYFGPGTRLLVL.

This clonotype has just a few counts. One end of the junction does not line up with germline, which may come from a read error. This chain uses TRBV2 with TRBJ2-5, with a possible D match to TRBD2 (5 bases). The CDR3 totals 12 residues. Germline CDR1 is SNHLY and CDR2 is FYNNEI. CDR3 sequence reads: CVSSGRGETQYF. The CDR3 DNA follows: TGTGTCAGCAGCGGTAGAGGAGAGACCCAGTACTTC.

The chain has TRBV6-6 and TRBJ2-5; 10 bases match TRBD2. After removal of 1 base from V and 5 bases from J, the junction contained 10 bases not matched to a gene. CDR1 and CDR2 from the germline V gene are MNHNY and SVGAGI (reference sequence). This CDR3 spans 17 amino acids. The DNA for the CDR3 is TGTGCCAGCAGTTACTACTTGAGCGGGGGGGGGTCTGAGACCCAGTACTTC. Encoded protein: CASSYYLSGGGSETQYF.

This clonotype was counted many times. The J gene is TRBJ1-2, the V gene TRBV6-6, with D possibly being TRBD1 (5 bases). The CDR3 runs 14 residues. Trimming took off 1 base at V and 3 bases at J, with 9 bases between the two ends. Germline V lookup: CDR1 MNHNY, CDR2 SVGAGI (reference sequence). This CDR3 reads CASSYLGGYYGYTF. The CDR3, as DNA: TGTGCCAGCAGTTACTTGGGGGGATACTATGGCTACACCTTC.

This clonotype was seen repeatedly, ten times or more. The chain carries TRBV2 and TRBJ1-2; no clear D gene. This CDR3 comprises 13 residues. Germline CDR1 reads SNHLY; CDR2 reads FYNNEI. Trimming pared 7 bases from V and 3 bases from J, leaving 12 bases between. The CDR3 sequence is CASKRRRDYGYTF. The CDR3 DNA reads as TGTGCCAGCAAAAGGCGGCGGGACTATGGCTACACCTTC.

The gene calls are TRBV19 and TRBJ1-5, with D perhaps matching TRBD1 (6 bases). Germline lookup yields CDR1 LNHDA and CDR2 SQIVND (reference sequence). The CDR3 length is 14 residues. CDR3 sequence (DNA): TGTGCTGCTTCAGGGGTGGATAGCAATCAGCCCCAGCATTTT. It specifies CAASGVDSNQPQHF.

This clonotype was counted at least ten times. The chain is built from TRBV3-1 and TRBJ2-1; a possible D gene is TRBD2 (6 bases). Trimming shortened V by 1 base and J by 12 bases, and 13 bases separated the two germline ends. The CDR3 is 13 residues long. Germline CDR1 and CDR2: LGHDT and YNNKEL (reference sequence). The CDR3 region is CASSQVRRDAQFF. The DNA of the CDR3 is TGTGCCAGCAGCCAAGTCCGGCGGGATGCGCAGTTCTTC.

The chain carries TRBV28 and TRBJ1-5, with 9 bases identical to TRBD1. V lost 6 bases and J lost 3; bases outside the gene matches: 9. This CDR3 is 16 amino acids long. Germline V gene lookup returns CDR1 MDHEN and CDR2 SYDVKM. CDR3 loop: CASSAPGQGPNQPQHF. The CDR3 bases are TGTGCCAGCAGCGCTCCGGGACAGGGCCCCAATCAGCCCCAGCATTTT.

This clonotype was seen many times. V is TRBV20-1 and J is TRBJ2-7; 14 bases map to TRBD2. V was pared by 3 bases and J by 3 bases, with 4 bases of the junction left unmatched. The CDR3 loop spans 15 amino acids. Germline assignment: CDR1 DFQATT and CDR2 SNEGSKA (reference sequence). DNA for the CDR3: TGCAGTGCTAGGGGGACTAGCGGGAGCAACTACGAGCAGTACTTC. It is translated as CSARGTSGSNYEQYF.

This clonotype occurred a few times. This chain uses TRBV20-1 with TRBJ2-3; D is possibly TRBD1 or TRBD2 (6 bases each). This CDR3 spans 15 amino acids. The germline V and J ends were trimmed by 0 bases and 2 bases, with 12 bases remaining between them. Looked up from germline, CDR1 is DFQATT and CDR2 is SNEGSKA (reference sequence). CDR3 amino acids: CSAREMGGYTDTQYF. The CDR3 DNA follows: TGCAGTGCTAGAGAGATGGGGGGCTACACAGATACGCAGTATTTT.

This clonotype was observed a few times. The rearrangement links TRBV19 to TRBJ2-3, with no clear D. The V gene lost 6 bases and the J gene lost 1 base, with 14 bases spanning the gap. The germline CDR1 and CDR2 sequences are LNHDA and SQIVND (reference sequence). The CDR3 runs 15 residues. The CDR3 region has the DNA TGTGCCAGTAGCCTCCGCAAGTTTGGCACAGATACGCAGTATTTT. This gives the protein CASSLRKFGTDTQYF.